This TCR beta chain was captured by sequencing in a study of T cells in Graves' hyperthyroidism and ophthalmopathy. The CDR3 covers 13 residues. Germline V gene lookup returns CDR1 SGHTA and CDR2 FQGNSA. Trimming took 4 bases from V and 9 from J; bases not matched to a gene: 6. RNA transcripts yielded amplified TCR beta CDR3 regions. Primed by the HTBI set, a first-round RT-PCR was run on the TCR CDR3. Each CDR3 protein is one row after TCRdb ran MiXCR on the multiplex PCR reads. The sample lists 300,000 or so distinct CDR3 sequences; approximately 16% were seen once. This clonotype came up a few times.

The genes are TRBV7-2 and TRBJ2-7; 10 positions agree with TRBD1. This TCR was sampled from a man aged 25-40 years with Graves' hyperthyroidism. The sample taken for sequencing was blood. CDR3 sequence: CASSSRQGAGQYF. CDR3 nucleotides: TGTGCCAGCAGCTCCCGACAGGGGGCTGGGCAGTACTTC.